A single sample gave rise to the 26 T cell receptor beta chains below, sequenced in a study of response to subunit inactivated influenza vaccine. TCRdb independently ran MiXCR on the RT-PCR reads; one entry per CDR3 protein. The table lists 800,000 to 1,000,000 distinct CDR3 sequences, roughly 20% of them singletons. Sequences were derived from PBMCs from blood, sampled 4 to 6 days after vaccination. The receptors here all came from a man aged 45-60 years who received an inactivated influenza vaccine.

The CDR3 bases are TGCGCCAGCAGCTCGGGGTGGACTAGCGGGTCCATTTACAATGAGCAGTTCTTC. Amino acid sequence: CASSSGWTSGSIYNEQFF. This chain links TRBV5-1 with TRBJ2-1; 11 bases are a match to TRBD2. The junction had 12 bases not matched to a gene; V was cut back by 3 bases and J by 4 bases. Germline lookup yields CDR1 SGHRS and CDR2 YFSETQ. The CDR3 contains 18 residues.

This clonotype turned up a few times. The CDR3 here is CASSQDVGRGYGYTF. CDR3 nucleotides: TGCGCCAGCAGCCAAGATGTAGGCAGGGGCTATGGCTACACCTTC. The genes are TRBV4-3 and TRBJ1-2; TRBD1 might be the D (6 bases). Per germline, CDR1 LGHNA and CDR2 YSLEER. Trimming shortened V by 0 bases and J by 4 bases, and 12 bases separated the two germline ends. The CDR3 contains 15 residues.

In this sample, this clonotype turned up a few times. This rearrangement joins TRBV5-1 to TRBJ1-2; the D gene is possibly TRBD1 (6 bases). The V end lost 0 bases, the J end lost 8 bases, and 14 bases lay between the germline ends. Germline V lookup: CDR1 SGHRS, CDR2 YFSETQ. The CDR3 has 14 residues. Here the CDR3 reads CASSLAPGALGYTF. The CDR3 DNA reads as TGCGCCAGCAGCTTGGCTCCGGGGGCGCTGGGCTACACCTTC.

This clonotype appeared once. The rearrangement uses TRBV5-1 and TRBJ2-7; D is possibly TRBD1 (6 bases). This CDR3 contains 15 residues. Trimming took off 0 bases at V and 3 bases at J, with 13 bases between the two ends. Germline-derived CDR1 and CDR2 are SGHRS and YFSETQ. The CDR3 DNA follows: TGCGCCAGCAGCTTGGTCTGGGGGCCCGGCTACGAGCAGTACTTC. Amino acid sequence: CASSLVWGPGYEQYF.

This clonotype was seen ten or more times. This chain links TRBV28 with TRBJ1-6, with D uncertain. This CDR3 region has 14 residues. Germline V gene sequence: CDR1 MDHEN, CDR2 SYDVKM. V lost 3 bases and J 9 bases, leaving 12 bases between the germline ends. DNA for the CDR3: TGTGCCAGCAGTTTTCATCTAGTTGGTTCACCCCTCCACTTT. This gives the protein CASSFHLVGSPLHF.

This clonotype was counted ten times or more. The CDR3 nucleotides are TGTGCCAGCAGCGTCAGTAGCGGATCCTACGAGCAGTACTTC. Its translation is CASSVSSGSYEQYF. This chain joins TRBV9 and TRBJ2-7; D might be TRBD2 (6 bases). V was clipped by 2 bases and J by 1 base, with 10 bases between them. This CDR3 is built from 14 residues. Per the germline V gene, CDR1 is SGDLS and CDR2 is YYNGEE.

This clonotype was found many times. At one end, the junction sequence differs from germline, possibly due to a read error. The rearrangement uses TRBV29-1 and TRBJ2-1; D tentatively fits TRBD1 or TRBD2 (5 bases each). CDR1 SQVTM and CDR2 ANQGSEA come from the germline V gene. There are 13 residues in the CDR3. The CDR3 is CSVEGTSYNEQFF. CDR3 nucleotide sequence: TGCAGCGTCGAAGGGACGAGCTACAATGAGCAGTTCTTC.

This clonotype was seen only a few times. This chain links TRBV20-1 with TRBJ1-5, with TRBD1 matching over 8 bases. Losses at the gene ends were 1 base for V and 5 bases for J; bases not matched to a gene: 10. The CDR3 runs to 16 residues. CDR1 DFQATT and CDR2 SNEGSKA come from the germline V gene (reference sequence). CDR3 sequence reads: CSARGAAGGWDQPQHF. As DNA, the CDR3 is TGCAGTGCTAGAGGGGCCGCAGGGGGCTGGGATCAGCCCCAGCATTTT.

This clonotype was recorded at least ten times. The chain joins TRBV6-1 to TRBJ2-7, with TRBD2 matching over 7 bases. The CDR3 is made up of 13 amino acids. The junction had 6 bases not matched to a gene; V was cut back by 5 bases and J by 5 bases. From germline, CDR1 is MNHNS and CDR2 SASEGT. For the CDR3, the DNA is TGTGCCAGCAGTAGAAGGACTAGAAACGAGCAGTACTTC. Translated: CASSRRTRNEQYF.

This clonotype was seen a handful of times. The CDR3 bases are TGTGCCAGCAGCTTAGCGTGGGGTCCGGGACAGGGGGATGGCTACACCTTC. Translating it yields CASSLAWGPGQGDGYTF. The genes are TRBV7-9 and TRBJ1-2; 11 bases match TRBD1. There are 17 residues in the CDR3. The V gene's germline CDR1 is SEHNR and CDR2 FQNEAQ (reference sequence). The trim removed 0 bases at V and 6 bases at J, leaving 9 bases unmatched.

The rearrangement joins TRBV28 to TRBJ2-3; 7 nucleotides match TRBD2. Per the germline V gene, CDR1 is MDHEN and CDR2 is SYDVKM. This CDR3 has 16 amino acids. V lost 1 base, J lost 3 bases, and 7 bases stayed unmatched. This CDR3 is CASSLLRGRSTDTQYF. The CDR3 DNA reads TGTGCCAGCAGTTTATTACGCGGGAGAAGTACAGATACGCAGTATTTT.

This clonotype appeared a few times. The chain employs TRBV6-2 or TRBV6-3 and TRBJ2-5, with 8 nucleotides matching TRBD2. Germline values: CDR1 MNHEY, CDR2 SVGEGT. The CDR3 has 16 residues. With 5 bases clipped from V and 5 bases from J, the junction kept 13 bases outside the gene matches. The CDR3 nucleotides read TGTGCCAGCAGTCCCCCCGGGTTAGCGGGGAGCGAGACCCAGTACTTC. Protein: CASSPPGLAGSETQYF.

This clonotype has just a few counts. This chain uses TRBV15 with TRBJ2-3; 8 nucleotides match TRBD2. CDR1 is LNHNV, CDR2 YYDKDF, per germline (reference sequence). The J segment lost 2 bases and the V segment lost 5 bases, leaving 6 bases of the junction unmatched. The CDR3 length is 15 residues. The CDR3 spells CATSPRLANTDTQYF. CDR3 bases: TGTGCCACCAGCCCCCGACTAGCGAACACAGATACGCAGTATTTT.

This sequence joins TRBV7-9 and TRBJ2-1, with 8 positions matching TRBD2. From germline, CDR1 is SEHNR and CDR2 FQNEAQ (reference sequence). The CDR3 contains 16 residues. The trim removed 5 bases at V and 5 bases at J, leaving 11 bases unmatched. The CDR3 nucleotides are TGTGCCAGCAGCCTCCGCAGCGGGGGTTCACACAATGAGCAGTTCTTC. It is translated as CASSLRSGGSHNEQFF. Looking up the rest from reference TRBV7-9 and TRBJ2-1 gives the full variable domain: DTGVSQNPRHKITKRGQNVTFRCDPISEHNRLYWYRQTLGQGPEFLTYFQNEAQLEKSRLLSDRFSAERPKGSFSTLEIQRTEQGDSAMYLCASSLRSGGSHNEQFFGPGTRLTVL.

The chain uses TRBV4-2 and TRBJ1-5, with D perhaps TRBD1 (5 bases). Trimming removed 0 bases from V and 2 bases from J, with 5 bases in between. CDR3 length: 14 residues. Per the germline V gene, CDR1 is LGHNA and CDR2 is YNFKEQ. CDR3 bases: TGTGCCAGCAGCCAAGAGGGGGGCAATCAGCCCCAGCATTTT. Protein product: CASSQEGGNQPQHF.

The CDR3 nucleotides are TGCAGTGCCACCGGGACGGACTACAATGAGCAGTTCTTC. This encodes CSATGTDYNEQFF. The V and J genes are TRBV20-1 and TRBJ2-1; possibly TRBD1 or TRBD2 for D (5 bases each). V shed 6 bases and J shed 3 bases, with 12 bases lying between them. CDR1 and CDR2 (germline): DFQATT, SNEGSKA (reference sequence). The CDR3 is 13 residues long.

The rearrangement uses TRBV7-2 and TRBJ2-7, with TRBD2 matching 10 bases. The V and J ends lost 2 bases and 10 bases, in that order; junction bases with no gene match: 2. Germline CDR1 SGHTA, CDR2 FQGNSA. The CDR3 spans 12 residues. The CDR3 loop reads CASSLLAGVQYF. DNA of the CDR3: TGTGCCAGCAGCTTACTAGCGGGGGTACAGTACTTC.

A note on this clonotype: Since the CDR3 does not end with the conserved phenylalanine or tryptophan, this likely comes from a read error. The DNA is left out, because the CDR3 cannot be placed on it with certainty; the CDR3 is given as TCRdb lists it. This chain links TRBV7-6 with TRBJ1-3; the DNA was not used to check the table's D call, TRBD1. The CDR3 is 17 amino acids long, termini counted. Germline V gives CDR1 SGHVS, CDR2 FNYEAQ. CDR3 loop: CASSGRPKGPTGNTKYL.

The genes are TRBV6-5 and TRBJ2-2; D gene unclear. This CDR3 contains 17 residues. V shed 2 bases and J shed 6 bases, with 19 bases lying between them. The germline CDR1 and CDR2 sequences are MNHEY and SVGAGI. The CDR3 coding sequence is TGTGCCAGCAGTTACGTATCGGCGTATGGGCGGTCCGGGGAGCTGTTTTTT. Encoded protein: CASSYVSAYGRSGELFF.

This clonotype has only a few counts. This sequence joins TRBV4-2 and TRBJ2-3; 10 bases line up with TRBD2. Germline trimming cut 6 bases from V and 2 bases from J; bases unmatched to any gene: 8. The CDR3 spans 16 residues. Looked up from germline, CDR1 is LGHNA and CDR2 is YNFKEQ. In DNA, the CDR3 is TGTGCCAGCAGTCCCGGACTAGCGGTATACACAGATACGCAGTATTTT. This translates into CASSPGLAVYTDTQYF.

The CDR3 loop reads CSVGETGSGEQYF. The CDR3 nucleotides read TGCAGCGTAGGGGAGACAGGGTCGGGGGAGCAGTACTTC. This chain links TRBV29-1 with TRBJ2-7; 7 bases are a match to TRBD1. From germline, CDR1 is SQVTM and CDR2 ANQGSEA. CDR3 length equals 13 residues. V trimming: 6 bases; J trimming: 7 bases; junction bases outside the gene matches: 12.

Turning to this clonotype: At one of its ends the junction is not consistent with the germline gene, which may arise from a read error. CDR3: CAGSQGPRFDTQYF. In nucleotides, the CDR3 is TGCGCCGGCAGCCAAGGCCCCCGCTTTGATACGCAGTATTTT. The chain combines TRBV4-3 with TRBJ2-3; D gene unclear. Germline V gives CDR1 LGHNA, CDR2 YSLEER. This CDR3 spans 14 amino acids.

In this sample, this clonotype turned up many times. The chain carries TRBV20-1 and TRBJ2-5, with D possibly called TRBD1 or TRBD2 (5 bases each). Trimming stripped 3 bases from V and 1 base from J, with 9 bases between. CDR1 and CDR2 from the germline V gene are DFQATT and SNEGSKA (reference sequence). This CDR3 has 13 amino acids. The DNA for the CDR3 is TGCAGTGCTAGTCGGGACGGCCAAGAGACCCAGTACTTC. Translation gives CSASRDGQETQYF.

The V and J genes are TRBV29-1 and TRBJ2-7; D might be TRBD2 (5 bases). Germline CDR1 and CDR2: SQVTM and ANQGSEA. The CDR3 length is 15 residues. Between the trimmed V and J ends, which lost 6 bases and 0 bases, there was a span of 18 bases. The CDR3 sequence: CSVRALPGSSYEQYF. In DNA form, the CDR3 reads TGCAGCGTGCGAGCCCTTCCGGGAAGCTCCTACGAGCAGTACTTC.

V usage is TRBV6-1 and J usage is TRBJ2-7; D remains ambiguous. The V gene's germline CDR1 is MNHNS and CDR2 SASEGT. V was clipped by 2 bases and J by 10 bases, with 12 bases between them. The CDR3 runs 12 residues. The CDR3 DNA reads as TGTGCCAGCAGTGAATTGGGGTCTCCCCAGTACTTC. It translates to CASSELGSPQYF.

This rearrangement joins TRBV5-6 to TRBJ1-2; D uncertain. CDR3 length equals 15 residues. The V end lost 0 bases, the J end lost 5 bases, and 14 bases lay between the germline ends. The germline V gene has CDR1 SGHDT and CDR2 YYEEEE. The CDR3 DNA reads TGTGCCAGCAGCTTGGAGTCGGGTGTTAAGTATGGCTACACCTTC. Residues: CASSLESGVKYGYTF.